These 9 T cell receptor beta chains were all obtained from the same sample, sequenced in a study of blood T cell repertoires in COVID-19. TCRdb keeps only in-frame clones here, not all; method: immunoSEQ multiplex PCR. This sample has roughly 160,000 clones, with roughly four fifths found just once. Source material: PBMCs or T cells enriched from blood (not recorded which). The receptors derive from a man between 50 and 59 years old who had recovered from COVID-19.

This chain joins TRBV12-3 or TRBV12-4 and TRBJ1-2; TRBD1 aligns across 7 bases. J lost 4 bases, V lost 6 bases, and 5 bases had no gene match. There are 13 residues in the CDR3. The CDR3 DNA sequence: TGTGCCAGCAGCTTGGACAGGCGCTATGGCTACACCTTC. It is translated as CASSLDRRYGYTF.

The CDR3 bases are TGTGCCAGTAGTATAGCAGGAGGGGGCGTTCTGTTCTTC. This codes for CASSIAGGGVLFF. The genes are TRBV19 and TRBJ2-1, with D perhaps TRBD1 (7 bases). The CDR3 totals 13 residues. Trimming pared 1 base from V and 15 bases from J, leaving 16 bases between. Germline-derived CDR1 and CDR2 are LNHDA and SQIVND (reference sequence).

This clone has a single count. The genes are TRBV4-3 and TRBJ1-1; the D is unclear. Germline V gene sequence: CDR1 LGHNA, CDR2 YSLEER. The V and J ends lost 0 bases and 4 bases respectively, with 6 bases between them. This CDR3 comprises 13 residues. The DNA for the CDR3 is TGCGCCAGCAGCCAAGATTCGGGCACTGAAGCTTTCTTT. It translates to CASSQDSGTEAFF.

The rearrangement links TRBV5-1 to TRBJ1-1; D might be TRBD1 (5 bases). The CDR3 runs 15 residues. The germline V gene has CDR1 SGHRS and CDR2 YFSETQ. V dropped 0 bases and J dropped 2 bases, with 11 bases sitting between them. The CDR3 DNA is TGCGCCAGCAGCTTGGCCGGGGGGAGTAACACTGAAGCTTTCTTT. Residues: CASSLAGGSNTEAFF.

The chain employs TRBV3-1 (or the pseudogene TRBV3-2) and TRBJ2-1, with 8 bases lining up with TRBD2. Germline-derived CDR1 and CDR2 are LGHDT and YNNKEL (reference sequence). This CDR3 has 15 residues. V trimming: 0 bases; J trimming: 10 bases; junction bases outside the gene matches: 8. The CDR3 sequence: CASSQEGTGGGEQFF. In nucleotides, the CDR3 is TGTGCCAGCAGCCAAGAAGGTACTGGCGGGGGGGAGCAGTTCTTC.

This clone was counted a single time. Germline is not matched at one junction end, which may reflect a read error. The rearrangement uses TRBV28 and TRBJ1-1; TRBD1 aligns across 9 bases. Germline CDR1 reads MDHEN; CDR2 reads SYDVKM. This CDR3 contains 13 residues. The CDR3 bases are TGTGCCAGCACTTTAGGGACAGGGAGTGAAGCTTTCTTT. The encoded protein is CASTLGTGSEAFF.

The CDR3 region is CASSQDGGLYGYTF. CDR3 bases: TGTGCCAGCAGCCAAGACGGCGGGCTCTATGGCTACACCTTC. The rearrangement links TRBV3-1 (or the pseudogene TRBV3-2) to TRBJ1-2, with unresolved D. With 0 bases removed from V and 4 bases from J, the gap between germline ends came to 9 bases. The CDR3 has 14 residues. Germline V CDR1 and CDR2: LGHDT, YNNKEL (reference sequence).

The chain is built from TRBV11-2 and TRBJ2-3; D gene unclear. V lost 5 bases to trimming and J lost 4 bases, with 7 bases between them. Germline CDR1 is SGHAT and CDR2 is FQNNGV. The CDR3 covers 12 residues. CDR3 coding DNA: TGTGCCAGCAGCCAAAGAGCAGATACGCAGTATTTT. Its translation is CASSQRADTQYF.

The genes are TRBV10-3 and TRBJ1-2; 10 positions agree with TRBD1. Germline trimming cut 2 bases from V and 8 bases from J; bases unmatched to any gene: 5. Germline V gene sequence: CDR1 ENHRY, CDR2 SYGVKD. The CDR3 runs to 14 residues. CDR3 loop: CAISELGQGRGYTF. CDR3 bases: TGTGCCATCAGTGAGCTGGGACAGGGGCGCGGCTACACCTTC.